Listed below are T cell receptor beta chains from one sample, sequenced in a study of blood T cells in healthy people across ages. TCRdb ran MiXCR on the 5' RACE reads and lists one entry per CDR3 protein. The table records about 1.8 million distinct CDR3 sequences, 40% to 55% of them present only once. The sample consisted of blood. These TCRs come from a woman in her forties in good health. The CDR3 runs from the conserved cysteine through the conserved F or W. The D gene is left open where the match is weak. Clone size appears in some rows only: once, few, many, or a class for an expanded clone.

V gene,clone size,J gene,D gene,CDR3 protein,CDR3 DNA
TRBV20-1,-,TRBJ1-4,TRBD1,CSAPGQGLEKLFF,TGCAGTGCTCCGGGACAGGGTCTGGAAAAACTGTTTTTT
TRBV5-6,few,TRBJ1-2,-,CASSPGPSRSYGYTF,TGTGCCAGCAGCCCGGGACCCAGTAGGAGCTATGGCTACACCTTC
TRBV4-3,few,TRBJ2-6,-,CASSPTVSVSGANVLTF,TGCGCCAGCAGCCCGACAGTGTCGGTCTCTGGGGCCAACGTCCTGACTTTC
TRBV9,-,TRBJ2-5,-,CASSVGGAPEETQYF,TGTGCCAGCAGCGTAGGAGGAGCACCCGAAGAGACCCAGTACTTC
TRBV28,-,TRBJ1-6,-,CASSLAGSHSPLHF,TGTGCCAGCAGTTTAGCAGGGTCTCATTCACCCCTCCACTTT
TRBV20-1,-,TRBJ2-7,-,CSAREPLGSYEQYF,TGCAGTGCTAGAGAGCCCTTGGGCAGCTACGAGCAGTACTTC
TRBV14,few,TRBJ2-4,-,CASSQDRSGVNGLAKNIQYF,TGTGCCAGCAGCCAAGATCGATCCGGGGTGAATGGGCTAGCCAAAAACATTCAGTACTTC
TRBV7-3,-,TRBJ2-4,TRBD1,CASSLGQGEENIQYF,TGTGCCAGCAGCTTAGGACAGGGCGAAGAAAACATTCAGTACTTC
TRBV29-1,-,TRBJ2-7,TRBD2,CSVEDARGAYEQYF,TGCAGCGTTGAAGATGCTCGGGGGGCCTACGAGCAGTACTTC
TRBV29-1,few,TRBJ2-1,-,CSVEPQGRIYNEQFF,TGCAGCGTTGAGCCCCAGGGGAGGATTTACAATGAGCAGTTCTTC
TRBV4-1,-,TRBJ1-5,TRBD1,CASAQGELNQPQHF,TGCGCCAGCGCTCAGGGGGAACTCAATCAGCCCCAGCATTTT
TRBV5-1,-,TRBJ2-7,TRBD2,CASRGEGRQYF,TGCGCCAGCAGAGGGGAGGGTCGGCAGTACTTC
TRBV29-1,-,TRBJ2-1,-,CSVGSVEQFF,TGCAGCGTTGGTTCGGTTGAGCAGTTCTTC
TRBV12-3/TRBV12-4,-,TRBJ2-1,TRBD1,CASSLRPGGPNEQFF,TGTGCCAGCAGTTTACGGCCAGGGGGCCCCAATGAGCAGTTCTTC
TRBV7-2,-,TRBJ2-6,-,CASSLWAAGANVLTF,TGTGCCAGCAGCTTATGGGCGGCTGGGGCCAACGTCCTGACTTTC
TRBV5-1,few,TRBJ2-3,TRBD2,CASSSGLAGGSRPQYF,TGCGCCAGCAGCTCCGGACTAGCGGGGGGCAGCAGGCCGCAGTATTTT
TRBV6-5,-,TRBJ1-2,-,CASSAEEQGFDGYTF,TGTGCCAGCAGTGCCGAGGAACAGGGCTTCGATGGCTACACCTTC
TRBV12-3/TRBV12-4,few,TRBJ2-3,TRBD2,CASSLQAGGNTDTQYF,TGTGCCAGCAGTCTCCAGGCGGGGGGCAACACAGATACGCAGTATTTT
TRBV20-1,few,TRBJ2-3,-,CSATVGGHTQYF,TGCAGTGCTACCGTCGGGGGTCATACGCAGTATTTT
TRBV15,-,TRBJ1-5,-,CATSSGQGRNQPQHF,TGTGCCACCAGCAGCGGGCAGGGGCGTAATCAGCCCCAGCATTTT
TRBV7-2,-,TRBJ2-3,-,CASTDAGTDTQYF,TGTGCCAGCACCGACGCGGGCACAGATACGCAGTATTTT
TRBV7-2,few,TRBJ1-4,TRBD1,CASSRDSSNEKLFF,TGTGCCAGCAGCCGGGACAGCTCTAATGAAAAACTGTTTTTT
TRBV6-2/TRBV6-3,-,TRBJ2-3,-,CASTGRHLERGYGQYF,TGTGCCAGCACTGGACGTCACCTGGAGAGGGGGTATGGGCAGTATTTT
TRBV20-1,-,TRBJ1-2,TRBD1,CSAVTGAVISYTF,TGCAGTGCTGTTACAGGGGCAGTGATTAGCTACACCTTC
TRBV20-1,-,TRBJ2-1,-,CSASSGGSYNEQFF,TGCAGTGCATCCTCCGGCGGGTCCTACAATGAGCAGTTCTTC
TRBV5-1,-,TRBJ2-3,-,CASSLDGRSGDTQYF,TGCGCCAGCAGCTTGGATGGCAGGTCGGGAGATACGCAGTATTTT
TRBV12-3/TRBV12-4,-,TRBJ2-3,-,CASSLGVPQYF,TGTGCCAGCAGTTTAGGAGTCCCACAGTATTTT
TRBV6-5,few,TRBJ2-7,-,CASSRLQGYEQYF,TGTGCCAGCAGTCGTCTACAGGGCTACGAGCAGTACTTC
TRBV20-1,few,TRBJ2-7,-,CSPAGPTYEQYF,TGCAGTCCGGCTGGGCCAACTTACGAGCAGTACTTC
TRBV7-2,-,TRBJ2-6,-,CASSFASVLTF,TGTGCCAGCAGCTTTGCTTCCGTCCTGACTTTC
TRBV18,-,TRBJ1-2,-,CASSPLPGPGDGYTF,TGTGCCAGCTCACCACTTCCAGGGCCAGGGGATGGCTACACCTTC
TRBV6-6,few,TRBJ1-6,-,CASSYSTGRGVNLLHF,TGTGCCAGCAGTTACTCGACGGGCAGAGGGGTGAATCTCCTCCACTTT
TRBV7-8,-,TRBJ1-2,-,CASSPGAQDYGYTF,TGTGCCAGCAGCCCAGGAGCACAGGACTATGGCTACACCTTC
TRBV10-3,few,TRBJ2-5,TRBD1,CAIRAGQGQETQYF,TGTGCCATCAGGGCTGGACAGGGGCAAGAGACCCAGTACTTC
TRBV4-3,-,TRBJ2-1,TRBD2,CASSQDGRGANNEQFF,TGCGCCAGCAGCCAAGATGGGCGGGGGGCCAACAATGAGCAGTTCTTC
TRBV7-2,-,TRBJ2-1,-,CASSQQGGNEQFF,TGTGCCAGCAGCCAACAAGGCGGGAATGAGCAGTTCTTC
TRBV4-3,-,TRBJ1-4,TRBD1,CASSQETGGRREKPFF,TGCGCCAGCAGCCAAGAGACAGGGGGGAGGCGTGAAAAACCGTTTTTT
TRBV20-1,-,TRBJ1-2,-,CSASSGSTGYGYTF,TGCAGTGCTAGTTCCGGGAGTACCGGCTATGGCTACACCTTC
TRBV29-1,few,TRBJ1-2,-,CSVEVRVRIHTF,TGCAGCGTTGAAGTGAGGGTCAGGATTCACACCTTC
TRBV10-1,once,TRBJ2-5,-,CASSDGGWKEAQYF,TGCGCCAGCAGTGATGGCGGGTGGAAAGAGGCCCAGTACTTC
TRBV6-1,few,TRBJ2-6,-,CASRPTATAASGANVLTF,TGTGCCAGCAGGCCGACAGCTACCGCTGCATCTGGGGCCAACGTCCTGACTTTC
TRBV20-1,few,TRBJ2-7,-,CSARDPPGEQYF,TGCAGTGCTAGAGACCCCCCGGGCGAGCAGTACTTC